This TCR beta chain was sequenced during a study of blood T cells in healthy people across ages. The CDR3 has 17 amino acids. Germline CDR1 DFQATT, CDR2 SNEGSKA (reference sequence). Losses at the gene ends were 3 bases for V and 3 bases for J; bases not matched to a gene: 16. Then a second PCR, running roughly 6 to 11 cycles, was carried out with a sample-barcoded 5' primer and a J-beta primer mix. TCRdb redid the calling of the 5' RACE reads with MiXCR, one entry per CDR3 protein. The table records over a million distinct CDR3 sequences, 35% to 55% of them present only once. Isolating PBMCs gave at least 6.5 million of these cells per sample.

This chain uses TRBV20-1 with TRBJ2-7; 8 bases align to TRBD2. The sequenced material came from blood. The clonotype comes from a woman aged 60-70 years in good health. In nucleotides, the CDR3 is TGCAGTGCTAGCGAGAGACTGGAAAGCGGGAGATACTACGAGCAGTACTTC. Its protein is CSASERLESGRYYEQYF.